One and the same sample provided the 26 T cell receptor beta chains below, sequenced in a study of blood T cell repertoires in COVID-19. Clones were read by immunoSEQ multiplex PCR, and TCRdb kept only the in-frame ones, dropping some. In the table there are 140,000 to 150,000 clones, roughly nine tenths of which are singletons. The sample comprised peripheral blood. The receptors originated from a man aged 18 to 30 with COVID-19, enrolled during active disease.

This clone appeared once. This chain links TRBV28 with TRBJ2-3; perhaps TRBD2 as D (6 bases). V was trimmed by 4 bases and J by 3 bases, leaving 17 bases between them. Germline assignment: CDR1 MDHEN and CDR2 SYDVKM. This CDR3 contains 16 residues. CDR3 region: CASSSPRQGRTDTQYF. DNA for the CDR3: TGTGCCAGCAGTTCCCCCCGACAAGGGAGGACAGATACGCAGTATTTT.

The V and J genes are TRBV7-2 and TRBJ2-1; 9 positions match TRBD2. The CDR3 totals 16 residues. V shed 5 bases and J 4 bases; nucleotides not matched to a gene: 9. Germline V gene sequence: CDR1 SGHTA, CDR2 FQGNSA. The CDR3 reads CASSAVSGSVYNEQFF. The CDR3 nucleotides are TGTGCCAGCAGCGCCGTTAGCGGGAGTGTTTACAATGAGCAGTTCTTC. Based on the CDR3 plus reference TRBV7-2 and TRBJ2-1, the full variable domain is GAGVSQSPSNKVTEKGKDVELRCDPISGHTALYWYRQSLGQGLEFLIYFQGNSAPDKSGLPSDRFSAERTGGSVSTLTIQRTQQEDSAVYLCASSAVSGSVYNEQFFGPGTRLTVL.

The J gene is TRBJ2-7, the V gene TRBV4-3, with 10 positions matching TRBD2. J was trimmed by 4 bases and V by 4 bases; bases with no gene match: 4. The CDR3 is made up of 14 amino acids. The germline CDR1 and CDR2 sequences are LGHNA and YSLEER. The CDR3 sequence: CASSPEAGGYEQYF. DNA for the CDR3: TGCGCCAGCAGCCCAGAAGCGGGGGGGTACGAGCAGTACTTC.

The chain couples TRBV7-2 to TRBJ2-5, with 7 bases matching TRBD2. This CDR3 spans 15 amino acids. Per germline, CDR1 SGHTA and CDR2 FQGNSA. Unmatched junction bases numbered 8, after V lost 0 bases and J lost 7 bases. In DNA form, the CDR3 reads TGTGCCAGCAGCTTAGCTTGGACTAGGGTTTGGACCCAGTACTTC. It encodes CASSLAWTRVWTQYF.

The CDR3 loop is CASSQIQSLGQGNEKLFF. Here the CDR3 DNA reads TGCGCCAGCAGCCAGATACAATCGTTGGGACAGGGAAATGAAAAACTGTTTTTT. The rearrangement uses TRBV4-1 and TRBJ1-4; 9 bases are shared with TRBD1. This CDR3 is built from 18 residues. Germline V gene lookup returns CDR1 MGHRA and CDR2 YSYEKL. V gave up 3 bases and J gave up 5 bases; unmatched junction bases: 13.

The chain uses TRBV7-9 and TRBJ1-2, with a possible D match to TRBD1 (5 bases). V lost 8 bases, J lost 6 bases, and 16 bases lay in between. The V gene's germline CDR1 is SEHNR and CDR2 FQNEAQ (reference sequence). The CDR3 sequence is 13 residues long. The CDR3 loop is CASFIAGSDGYTF. Written as DNA, the CDR3 is TGTGCCAGCTTTATCGCAGGGTCGGATGGCTACACCTTC.

The V and J genes are TRBV4-1 and TRBJ2-5, with a weak D call TRBD2 (6 bases). Looked up from germline, CDR1 is MGHRA and CDR2 is YSYEKL. This CDR3 is built from 12 residues. V was trimmed by 1 base and J by 7 bases, leaving 7 bases between them. Here the CDR3 reads CASSQVGGTQYF. CDR3 bases: TGCGCCAGCAGCCAAGTGGGGGGGACCCAGTACTTC.

This chain joins TRBV5-1 and TRBJ1-2; D call uncertain. CDR3 size: 15 residues. Trimming removed 4 bases at V and 7 bases at J, with 20 bases between. Germline V gene lookup returns CDR1 SGHRS and CDR2 YFSETQ. The CDR3 DNA reads as TGCGCCAGCAGCCCCGGAGGAGGCGGGCTTGCTGGCTACACCTTC. Translated, it gives CASSPGGGGLAGYTF.

The rearrangement uses TRBV6-5 and TRBJ1-1; 8 nucleotides agree with TRBD1. Germline V gives CDR1 MNHEY, CDR2 SVGAGI. Trimming took 4 bases from V and 3 from J; bases not matched to a gene: 1. The CDR3 totals 13 residues. The CDR3 nucleotides read TGTGCCAGCAGTTTGGACAGGGACACTGAAGCTTTCTTT. As protein: CASSLDRDTEAFF.

The chain couples TRBV5-5 to TRBJ1-2; 7 bases line up with TRBD1. Trimming took 4 bases from V and 3 from J; bases not matched to a gene: 9. The CDR3 totals 15 residues. Germline lookup yields CDR1 SGHKS and CDR2 YYEKEE (reference sequence). CDR3 DNA: TGTGCCAGCAGCCCCGATAAGGGGGCCTACTATGGCTACACCTTC. As protein: CASSPDKGAYYGYTF. Based on the CDR3 plus reference TRBV5-5 and TRBJ1-2, the full variable domain is DAGVTQSPTHLIKTRGQQVTLRCSPISGHKSVSWYQQVLGQGPQFIFQYYEKEERGRGNFPDRFSARQFPNYSSELNVNALLLGDSALYLCASSPDKGAYYGYTFGSGTRLTVV.

The rearrangement links TRBV11-2 to TRBJ2-1; possible D gene TRBD2, 5 bases. The CDR3 is made up of 16 amino acids. The germline CDR1 and CDR2 sequences are SGHAT and FQNNGV. Deletions cut 5 bases from V and 1 base from J, with 15 bases between. In DNA form, the CDR3 reads TGTGCCAGCAGCCCACAAGAGGGCAGATCCTACAATGAGCAGTTCTTC. Encoded protein: CASSPQEGRSYNEQFF.

V is TRBV28 and J is TRBJ2-5, with a tentative D call TRBD2 (6 bases). Germline CDR1 MDHEN, CDR2 SYDVKM. The V gene lost 5 bases and the J gene lost 2 bases, with 12 bases spanning the gap. The CDR3 is made up of 14 amino acids. The DNA for the CDR3 is TGTGCCAGCAGTGCGTCCGGGAGACAAGAGACCCAGTACTTC. Encoded protein: CASSASGRQETQYF.

The V and J genes are TRBV4-1 and TRBJ1-2; 9 bases are shared with TRBD1. Trimming removed 5 bases from V and 4 bases from J; junction bases left unmatched: 14. Germline V lookup: CDR1 MGHRA, CDR2 YSYEKL. The CDR3 is 17 residues long. CDR3 in amino acids: CASSTSLGQGIAYGYTF. The DNA for the CDR3 is TGCGCCAGCAGCACATCTCTGGGACAGGGCATCGCCTATGGCTACACCTTC.

The gene calls are TRBV5-1 and TRBJ2-5, with TRBD1 matching 7 bases. The trim removed 4 bases at V and 2 bases at J, leaving 20 bases unmatched. This CDR3 comprises 19 residues. Germline loops: CDR1 SGHRS, CDR2 YFSETQ. Here the CDR3 DNA reads TGCGCCAGCAGCCCGAGGGGGCGGACAGAAGTTAACTTACAAGAGACCCAGTACTTC. Its protein product is CASSPRGRTEVNLQETQYF.

V and J are TRBV4-2 and TRBJ2-5; D gene uncertain. V gave up 1 base and J gave up 2 bases, with 23 bases separating them. The CDR3 is 19 residues long. CDR1 and CDR2 (germline): LGHNA, YNFKEQ. This chain's CDR3 is CASSQAPLPHLRSQETQYF. The CDR3 coding sequence is TGTGCCAGCAGCCAAGCTCCTCTCCCACATCTTCGCTCACAAGAGACCCAGTACTTC.

Concerning this clone: Other nucleotide sequences from this sample produce the same CDR3. The gene calls are TRBV9 and TRBJ2-5, with 7 positions matching TRBD1. The germline V gene encodes CDR1 SGDLS and CDR2 YYNGEE. V was pared by 0 bases and J by 1 base, with 0 bases of the junction left unmatched. The CDR3 contains 14 residues. CDR3 sequence: CASSVGTGQETQYF. DNA of the CDR3: TGTGCCAGCAGCGTAGGGACAGGCCAAGAGACCCAGTACTTC. The complete variable domain, with remaining parts taken from reference TRBV9 and TRBJ2-5, reads DSGVTQTPKHLITATGQRVTLRCSPRSGDLSVYWYQQSLDQGLQFLIQYYNGEERAKGNILERFSAQQFPDLHSELNLSSLELGDSALYFCASSVGTGQETQYFGPGTRLLVL.

The rearrangement uses TRBV5-6 and TRBJ2-2; maybe TRBD1 (5 bases). V shed 4 bases and J shed 0 bases, with 7 bases lying between them. This CDR3 spans 14 amino acids. Germline V gene data show CDR1 as SGHDT and CDR2 as YYEEEE. The CDR3 sequence: CASSPGTNTGELFF. The CDR3 bases are TGTGCCAGCAGCCCAGGGACGAACACCGGGGAGCTGTTTTTT.

The chain combines TRBV29-1 with TRBJ1-2; D is unclear. Per the germline V gene, CDR1 is SQVTM and CDR2 is ANQGSEA. V lost 2 bases to trimming and J lost 5 bases, with 6 bases between them. This CDR3 comprises 11 residues. Written as DNA, the CDR3 is TGCAGCGTTGAAATTCGGTATGGCTACACCTTC. Translated: CSVEIRYGYTF. Looking up the rest from reference TRBV29-1 and TRBJ1-2 gives the full variable domain: SAVISQKPSRDICQRGTSLTIQCQVDSQVTMMFWYRQQPGQSLTLIATANQGSEATYESGFVIDKFPISRPNLTFSTLTVSNMSPEDSSIYLCSVEIRYGYTFGSGTRLTVV.

The chain couples TRBV19 to TRBJ2-7; 7 bases are a match to TRBD2. V dropped 3 bases and J dropped 0; count of bases not matched to a gene: 14. The length of the CDR3 is 18 residues. Germline V gene sequence: CDR1 LNHDA, CDR2 SQIVND (reference sequence). The CDR3 protein is CASSIRSPFSGASYEQYF. The CDR3 DNA follows: TGTGCCAGTAGTATCCGCTCTCCTTTCAGCGGGGCCTCCTACGAGCAGTACTTC.

The count of this clone is one. The genes are TRBV25-1 and TRBJ1-6, with D perhaps matching TRBD1 (5 bases). The CDR3 contains 14 residues. V was pared by 6 bases and J by 4 bases, with 10 bases between. In germline, CDR1 is MGHDK, CDR2 SYGVNS. CDR3 nucleotides: TGTGCCAGCAGAGGAGGGGCATATAATTCACCCCTCCACTTT. As protein: CASRGGAYNSPLHF.

This sequence joins TRBV7-2 and TRBJ2-7; TRBD2 agrees at 10 bases. This CDR3 is 16 amino acids long. The germline V gene encodes CDR1 SGHTA and CDR2 FQGNSA. The V and J ends lost 5 bases and 5 bases, in that order; junction bases with no gene match: 12. Here the CDR3 DNA reads TGTGCCAGCAGCCCAGCTAGCGGGAGAAGGGGCCACGAGCAGTACTTC. Protein sequence: CASSPASGRRGHEQYF. The full variable domain, its missing parts supplied by reference TRBV7-2 and TRBJ2-7, is GAGVSQSPSNKVTEKGKDVELRCDPISGHTALYWYRQSLGQGLEFLIYFQGNSAPDKSGLPSDRFSAERTGGSVSTLTIQRTQQEDSAVYLCASSPASGRRGHEQYFGPGTRLTVT.

The genes are TRBV19 and TRBJ1-4; D is ambiguous. The CDR3 is 13 residues long. The ends were cut back, 2 bases at V and 6 bases at J, with 7 bases in the middle. Germline-derived CDR1 and CDR2 are LNHDA and SQIVND (reference sequence). As DNA, the CDR3 is TGTGCCAGTAGTATATTCGCGGATGAAAAACTGTTTTTT. Its translation: CASSIFADEKLFF.

This clone was recorded only once. J is TRBJ1-2 and V is TRBV18, with TRBD1 identical over 9 bases. The germline V gene has CDR1 KGHSH and CDR2 LQKENI. V gave up 3 bases and J gave up 3 bases; unmatched junction bases: 11. The CDR3 is 17 residues long. CDR3 nucleotides: TGTGCCAGCTCACCGCTGAATTTAGGGACAGGGCACTATGGCTACACCTTC. Its protein is CASSPLNLGTGHYGYTF.

This rearrangement joins TRBV30 to TRBJ1-1; 7 nucleotides agree with TRBD1. The trim removed 5 bases at V and 2 bases at J, leaving 8 bases unmatched. Germline loops: CDR1 GTSNPN, CDR2 SVGIG (reference sequence). The CDR3 is made up of 14 amino acids. CDR3 amino acids: CAWWPGQRNTEAFF. The CDR3 DNA follows: TGTGCCTGGTGGCCGGGACAGCGAAACACTGAAGCTTTCTTT.

V usage is TRBV19 and J usage is TRBJ2-1, with 8 bases aligning to TRBD1. The length of the CDR3 is 19 residues. Looked up from germline, CDR1 is LNHDA and CDR2 is SQIVND (reference sequence). V shed 2 bases, J shed 2 bases, and the junction held 14 bases outside the gene matches. The CDR3 here is CASSITPTGGGPTYNEQFF. Here the CDR3 DNA reads TGTGCCAGTAGTATAACACCTACAGGGGGAGGACCCACCTACAATGAGCAGTTCTTC.

The genes are TRBV5-6 and TRBJ1-2, with no clear D. The length of the CDR3 is 13 residues. V was trimmed by 0 bases and J by 7 bases, leaving 10 bases between them. From germline, CDR1 is SGHDT and CDR2 YYEEEE. In DNA, the CDR3 is TGTGCCAGCAGCTTGGAGGTAGCAACTGGCTACACCTTC. It encodes CASSLEVATGYTF. Full variable domain (remainder filled in from reference TRBV5-6 and TRBJ1-2): DAGVTQSPTHLIKTRGQQVTLRCSPKSGHDTVSWYQQALGQGPQFIFQYYEEEERQRGNFPDRFSGHQFPNYSSELNVNALLLGDSALYLCASSLEVATGYTFGSGTRLTVV.